This T cell receptor beta chain was identified in a study of T cell repertoires in cytomegalovirus infection. Study details: As its CMV epitopes, the study selected recently identified HLA-C-restricted and well-studied HLA-B-restricted targets. Indications came from public TCR beta signatures; they pointed to CMV infection and to a matching HLA type.

TCRdb re-called the reads through MiXCR, storing one row per CDR3 protein. The sample shows 60,000 to 75,000 distinct CDR3 sequences, about 27% of them seen only once. This clonotype has just a few counts. Its antigen is not identified. The clonotype originates from a human donor in good health (CMV status not recorded). Some clones in this sample may be carry-over from other donors' samples. The source material was CD8+ T cells from cultured PBMCs, sampled from culture after CMV antigen stimulation.

In nucleotides, the CDR3 is TGTGCCTGGACCCAAGGAGTGGGCAATCAGCCCCAGCATTTT. Amino acid sequence: CAWTQGVGNQPQHF. The V and J genes are TRBV30 and TRBJ1-5, with D hard to call. This CDR3 contains 14 residues. Trimming stripped 4 bases from V and 2 bases from J, with 12 bases between. Germline CDR1 and CDR2: GTSNPN and SVGIG (reference sequence).